The T cell receptor beta chain described here comes from a study of blood T cell repertoires in COVID-19. For the study at large: PBMCs, B-cell-depleted T cells, or T cells were the source of the cDNA or gDNA that made up the material.

Participant age was roughly 18 to 95 years, and participants resided in approximately 25 US areas. Profiling relied on immunoSEQ multiplex PCR, and the TCRdb table lists in-frame clones only, not all of them. The table shows around 250,000 clones, with around 89% occurring only once. This sequence originates from a woman between 25 and 40 years old who had recovered from COVID-19. Specimen: PBMCs or T cells enriched from blood (not recorded which).

The CDR3 sequence is CASSHTGQGNQPQHF. CDR3 in DNA: TGCGCCAGCAGCCACACCGGACAGGGTAATCAGCCCCAGCATTTT. The chain couples TRBV4-1 to TRBJ1-5; TRBD1 matches 8 bases. The CDR3 is made up of 15 amino acids. J was trimmed by 4 bases and V by 3 bases; bases with no gene match: 5. In germline, CDR1 is MGHRA, CDR2 YSYEKL.